Each of the 25 T cell receptor beta chains below was sequenced from the same sample in a study of shared clonotypes between healthy human individuals. Assay used: immunoSEQ multiplex PCR; TCRdb lists only in-frame clones, some missing. The top ten clones hold under 0.15% of a sample with about 2 million clones, 90% to 95% of them seen once. The sample taken for sequencing was naive CD4+ T cells sorted from blood. Subset: CD45RA+ positively selected. Source of these receptors: a man aged 18 to 30 in good health.

The genes are TRBV7-2 and TRBJ2-7; the D gene is possibly TRBD2 (6 bases). V was trimmed by 1 base and J by 4 bases, leaving 17 bases between them. The CDR3 sequence is 16 residues long. Germline V gene sequence: CDR1 SGHTA, CDR2 FQGNSA. CDR3 residues: CASSLGLSEGKYEQYF. In nucleotides, the CDR3 is TGTGCCAGCAGCTTAGGTTTGTCGGAGGGAAAATACGAGCAGTACTTC. Full variable domain (missing parts from reference TRBV7-2 and TRBJ2-7): GAGVSQSPSNKVTEKGKDVELRCDPISGHTALYWYRQSLGQGLEFLIYFQGNSAPDKSGLPSDRFSAERTGGSVSTLTIQRTQQEDSAVYLCASSLGLSEGKYEQYFGPGTRLTVT.

The J gene is TRBJ1-1, the V gene TRBV5-1; D is perhaps TRBD1 (5 bases). The CDR3 totals 13 residues. V lost 0 bases to trimming and J lost 10 bases, with 13 bases between them. Germline V gene sequence: CDR1 SGHRS, CDR2 YFSETQ. CDR3 protein: CASSLEGQGTAFF. In DNA form, the CDR3 reads TGCGCCAGCAGCTTGGAGGGTCAGGGAACAGCTTTCTTT.

This chain connects TRBV5-1 to TRBJ2-5; 8 bases align to TRBD1. The trim removed 4 bases at V and 5 bases at J, leaving 13 bases unmatched. Germline assignment: CDR1 SGHRS and CDR2 YFSETQ. The CDR3 contains 16 residues. The CDR3 DNA reads as TGCGCCAGCAGCCCCGACAGGGGAGGTCGGCGCGAGACCCAGTACTTC. Translated: CASSPDRGGRRETQYF.

This chain joins TRBV30 and TRBJ2-3; D gene ambiguous. The CDR3 consists of 12 residues. V lost 1 base and J lost 2, with 4 bases in between. Germline V gene data show CDR1 as GTSNPN and CDR2 as SVGIG (reference sequence). CDR3 nucleotide sequence: TGTGCCTGGAGTGAAGACACAGATACGCAGTATTTT. Protein: CAWSEDTDTQYF.

This chain uses TRBV5-1 with TRBJ2-5; 13 bases are shared with TRBD2. V trimming: 0 bases; J trimming: 7 bases; junction bases outside the gene matches: 9. This CDR3 is built from 17 residues. Germline V gene lookup returns CDR1 SGHRS and CDR2 YFSETQ. CDR3 sequence reads: CASSLVFGTSGEGTQYF. CDR3 DNA sequence: TGCGCCAGCAGCTTGGTCTTCGGGACTAGCGGGGAAGGGACCCAGTACTTC.

The CDR3 sequence: CASSLDREEYGYTF. The CDR3 DNA sequence: TGTGCCAGCAGCTTGGACAGGGAAGAATATGGCTACACCTTC. This sequence joins TRBV5-4 and TRBJ1-2; D possibly corresponds to TRBD1 (6 bases). The CDR3 is made up of 14 amino acids. V gave up 0 bases and J gave up 5 bases, with 11 bases separating them. CDR1 is SGHNT, CDR2 YYREEE, per germline (reference sequence).

This clone was observed once. V gene TRBV11-2 combines with J gene TRBJ2-5; tentatively, D is TRBD1 or TRBD2 (5 bases each). CDR3 length: 14 amino acids. V was pared by 1 base and J by 8 bases, with 14 bases between. Germline assignment: CDR1 SGHAT and CDR2 FQNNGV. CDR3 in DNA: TGTGCCAGCAGCTTAGTCGGGGCCTTCGAAACCCAGTACTTC. This codes for CASSLVGAFETQYF.

Note on this clone: Other DNA sequences of this sample code for an identical CDR3. The rearrangement uses TRBV7-2 and TRBJ2-7, with D maybe TRBD2 (6 bases). Germline lookup yields CDR1 SGHTA and CDR2 FQGNSA. CDR3 size: 15 residues. Trimming shortened V by 3 bases and J by 1 base, and 13 bases separated the two germline ends. CDR3 region: CASSFSGTDSYEQYF. The CDR3 DNA sequence: TGTGCCAGCAGCTTCTCCGGGACTGATTCCTACGAGCAGTACTTC. The full variable domain, in which reference TRBV7-2 and TRBJ2-7 provide the parts outside the CDR3, is GAGVSQSPSNKVTEKGKDVELRCDPISGHTALYWYRQSLGQGLEFLIYFQGNSAPDKSGLPSDRFSAERTGGSVSTLTIQRTQQEDSAVYLCASSFSGTDSYEQYFGPGTRLTVT.

The chain links TRBV9 to TRBJ2-7; D gene ambiguous. Trimming removed 3 bases from V and 5 bases from J, with 9 bases in between. The CDR3 is 12 amino acids. Germline CDR1 and CDR2: SGDLS and YYNGEE. The CDR3 region has the DNA TGTGCCAGCAGCGCATCTACCCACGAGCAGTACTTC. Its translation is CASSASTHEQYF.

The J gene is TRBJ1-6, the V gene TRBV9; tentatively, D is TRBD1 (6 bases). The length of the CDR3 is 16 residues. In germline, CDR1 is SGDLS, CDR2 YYNGEE. V was cut by 5 bases and J by 7 bases, with 19 bases left in between. CDR3 protein: CASRRGTNSGNSPLHF. In nucleotides, the CDR3 is TGTGCCAGCAGACGAGGGACAAACTCTGGGAATTCACCCCTCCACTTT.

V usage is TRBV29-1 and J usage is TRBJ2-2; the D gene is possibly TRBD2 (6 bases). With 4 bases removed from V and 4 bases from J, the gap between germline ends came to 13 bases. There are 14 residues in the CDR3. The germline gives CDR1 SQVTM, CDR2 ANQGSEA. The CDR3 sequence is CSVGHREFTGELFF. In DNA form, the CDR3 reads TGCAGCGTTGGTCATCGGGAGTTCACCGGGGAGCTGTTTTTT.

This rearrangement joins TRBV7-2 to TRBJ2-3, with 7 bases matching TRBD1. The germline gives CDR1 SGHTA, CDR2 FQGNSA. The CDR3 has 14 amino acids. Trimming removed 6 bases from V and 2 bases from J; junction bases left unmatched: 5. The CDR3 loop reads CASRPGQITDTQYF. The CDR3 bases are TGTGCCAGCAGACCGGGACAGATCACAGATACGCAGTATTTT.

V usage is TRBV7-2 and J usage is TRBJ2-5; no reliable D call. The CDR3 contains 13 residues. Per the germline V gene, CDR1 is SGHTA and CDR2 is FQGNSA. Between the trimmed V and J ends, which lost 1 base and 4 bases, there was a span of 7 bases. CDR3 DNA: TGTGCCAGCAGCTTAGGGGTCATAGAGACCCAGTACTTC. This translates into CASSLGVIETQYF.

This rearrangement joins TRBV2 to TRBJ1-1; TRBD1 aligns across 10 bases. This CDR3 has 14 amino acids. After removal of 6 bases from V and 0 bases from J, the junction contained 1 base not matched to a gene. In germline, CDR1 is SNHLY, CDR2 FYNNEI. The CDR3 DNA reads TGTGCCAGCAGCGGGACAGGGGTGAACACTGAAGCTTTCTTT. It encodes CASSGTGVNTEAFF.

The genes are TRBV10-2 and TRBJ1-3; TRBD1 agrees at 9 bases. V was clipped by 8 bases and J by 1 base; unmatched bases: 6. The germline gives CDR1 WSHSY, CDR2 SAAADI. The CDR3 loop spans 15 amino acids. The CDR3 bases are TGCGCCAGCTCCCGGACAGGGGAATCTGGAAACACCATATATTTT. Translated: CASSRTGESGNTIYF.

The V gene is TRBV7-3, the J gene TRBJ2-1; 10 nucleotides align to TRBD2. This CDR3 is built from 15 residues. V dropped 4 bases and J dropped 4; count of bases not matched to a gene: 4. Germline V gene sequence: CDR1 SGHTA, CDR2 FQGTGA. The CDR3 sequence: CASSSPSGSYNEQFF. Written as DNA, the CDR3 is TGTGCCAGCAGCTCGCCTAGCGGGAGTTACAATGAGCAGTTCTTC.

The J gene is TRBJ2-6, the V gene TRBV28; D ambiguous. Germline CDR1 MDHEN, CDR2 SYDVKM. The CDR3 spans 12 residues. The germline V and J ends were trimmed by 3 bases and 4 bases, with 1 base remaining between them. CDR3 bases: TGTGCCAGCAGTTTCGGGGCCAACGTCCTGACTTTC. Its protein product is CASSFGANVLTF.

The chain couples TRBV7-2 to TRBJ2-7, with D possibly TRBD1 on 6 matching bases. Trimming left V 5 bases short and J 2 bases short, with 13 bases between. The CDR3 has 14 amino acids. CDR1 is SGHTA and CDR2 is FQGNSA in the germline V gene. The CDR3 loop is CASSQWTDPYEQYF. For the CDR3, the DNA is TGTGCCAGCAGCCAGTGGACAGACCCCTACGAGCAGTACTTC.

This clone has only one observation. The V and J genes are TRBV5-1 and TRBJ2-2; D gene ambiguous. Germline assignment: CDR1 SGHRS and CDR2 YFSETQ. This CDR3 is built from 14 residues. The V end was cut by 5 bases, the J end by 4 bases, with 12 bases between. In nucleotides, the CDR3 is TGCGCCAGCAGGAACCAGCTTGGCACCGGGGAGCTGTTTTTT. Its translation is CASRNQLGTGELFF.

The chain recombines TRBV6-5 with TRBJ2-1; tentative D call: TRBD1 (5 bases). The germline CDR1 and CDR2 sequences are MNHEY and SVGAGI. V lost 5 bases and J lost 10, with 18 bases in between. The CDR3 is made up of 14 amino acids. CDR3: CASSGPGFLAEQFF. The CDR3 DNA reads as TGTGCCAGCAGTGGCCCAGGGTTCTTGGCCGAGCAGTTCTTC.

The chain uses TRBV27 and TRBJ2-7, with 12 bases aligning to TRBD1. Germline-derived CDR1 and CDR2 are MNHEY and SMNVEV (reference sequence). The CDR3 has 14 residues. The V segment lost 5 bases and the J segment 6 bases; nucleotides outside the gene matches: 5. CDR3 coding DNA: TGTGCCAGCAGTACCGGGACAGGGGGCGCCGAGCAGTACTTC. It specifies CASSTGTGGAEQYF.

The rearrangement links TRBV2 to TRBJ2-5, with a weak D call TRBD2 (7 bases). Germline V gives CDR1 SNHLY, CDR2 FYNNEI. V was shortened by 4 bases and J by 7 bases, with 16 bases between the two germline ends. The CDR3 totals 14 residues. CDR3 DNA sequence: TGTGCCAGCAGTGCTGAACAGGGAGGGCGGACCCAGTACTTC. Amino acids: CASSAEQGGRTQYF.

In nucleotides, the CDR3 is TGTGCCAGTAGTATCCAGGGGGAGTTGACTGAAGCTTTCTTT. Translation: CASSIQGELTEAFF. This chain links TRBV19 with TRBJ1-1, with 7 nucleotides matching TRBD1. Germline V gene lookup returns CDR1 LNHDA and CDR2 SQIVND (reference sequence). The length of the CDR3 is 14 residues. The trim removed 3 bases at V and 5 bases at J, leaving 6 bases unmatched.

The rearrangement uses TRBV6-1 and TRBJ1-4; 9 bases map to TRBD1. Germline V gene sequence: CDR1 MNHNS, CDR2 SASEGT. This CDR3 has 14 residues. V was clipped by 3 bases and J by 11 bases; unmatched bases: 7. CDR3 in DNA: TGTGCCAGCAGTGAGGGACAGGGTACGAGGAAACTGTTTTTT. This translates into CASSEGQGTRKLFF.

As for this clone: The same CDR3 arises from other DNA sequences in this sample as well. The chain's CDR3 is CSASVEVEQYF. In DNA form, the CDR3 reads TGCAGTGCTAGCGTTGAAGTCGAGCAGTACTTC. This sequence joins TRBV20-1 and TRBJ2-7; D is unresolved. V lost 3 bases and J lost 6, with 9 bases in between. Germline V gene data show CDR1 as DFQATT and CDR2 as SNEGSKA (reference sequence). The CDR3 has 11 amino acids.